These T cell receptor beta chains were read from a single sample in a study of cytomegalovirus exposure and HLA in healthy donors. Repertoires were generated with immunoSEQ multiplex PCR, while TCRdb's copy carries only in-frame clones and drops some. The profile covers over 100,000 clones, with over 75% appearing a single time and around 4% taken by the ten largest. Sequencing input: PBMCs. These receptors all stem from a male donor in good health and CMV-seropositive. The CDR3 runs from the conserved cysteine through the conserved F or W. A D gene is named only where the DNA matches it firmly. Not all rows give a size; the values are once, few, many and, for expanded clones, a class.

NA	TRBJ1-1	TRBD1	TRBV19	TGTGCCAGTAGTTACCAGGGGGCGACTGAAGCTTTCTTT	CASSYQGATEAFF
NA	TRBJ1-3	NA	TRBV6-5	TGTGCCAGCAGGCGGGACGTTTCCTCTGGAAACACCATATATTTT	CASRRDVSSGNTIYF
NA	TRBJ2-1	NA	TRBV6-4	TGTGCCAGCAGTAGGGACTCCAACAATGAGCAGTTCTTC	CASSRDSNNEQFF
few	TRBJ1-2	NA	TRBV19	TGTGCCAGTATTGGGGTAGGAGGGTTTACTGGCTACACCTTC	CASIGVGGFTGYTF
NA	TRBJ1-6	TRBD1	TRBV28	TGTGCCAGCATGGTACAGGGGAATTCACCCCTCCACTTT	CASMVQGNSPLHF
NA	TRBJ2-5	TRBD2	TRBV10-2	TGCGCCAGCGGACTACTAGCGGGGAAAGAGACCCAGTACTTC	CASGLLAGKETQYF
NA	TRBJ1-6	NA	TRBV27	TGTGCCAGCAGTTTAGGAGAAGGAGTATCACCCCTCCACTTT	CASSLGEGVSPLHF
once	TRBJ2-1	TRBD2	TRBV6-5	TGTGCCAGCAGTTACTCGATTTTAGCGGGGGGCGGGGAGCAGTTCTTC	CASSYSILAGGGEQFF
NA	TRBJ2-7	NA	TRBV18	TGTGCCAGCGCAAAAACAGGGAAACACGAGCAGTACTTC	CASAKTGKHEQYF
few	TRBJ2-7	TRBD2	TRBV5-1	TGCGCCAGCAGCCAAACTAGCGGGGTCTACGAGCAGTACTTC	CASSQTSGVYEQYF
NA	TRBJ2-5	NA	TRBV6-1	TGTGCCAGCAGTGAAGTAGTTATCCGGGAGACCCAGTACTTC	CASSEVVIRETQYF
NA	TRBJ2-3	NA	TRBV2	TGTGCCGGACAAATCAGCTCAGATACGCAGTATTTT	CAGQISSDTQYF
NA	TRBJ1-6	NA	TRBV6-5	TGTGCCAGCAGGAAGACAGGAAGGAATTCACCCCTCCACTTT	CASRKTGRNSPLHF
NA	TRBJ2-3	TRBD1	TRBV7-2	TGTGCCAGCAGCGATATTCGTAGTACAGGGGCCACAGATACGCAGTATTTT	CASSDIRSTGATDTQYF